This TCR beta chain is from a study of blood T cell repertoires in COVID-19. Study details: COVID-19 samples, acute and convalescent, were from the United States, Italy and Spain.

In the original analysis: Cell counts per sample came from amplifying reference gene primers. The protocol was immunoSEQ multiplex PCR, while the TCRdb copy is restricted to in-frame clones and leaves out a portion. The V and J calls and clone size were taken over from that table, and D and trimming were inferred from the DNA. The sample gives 100,000 to 150,000 clones, approximately 91% of which show up once; approximately 1.1% is in the top ten. This CDR3 has 14 residues. The germline CDR1 and CDR2 sequences are SGHRS and YFSETQ. V was clipped by 1 base and J by 1 base; unmatched bases: 1. The material sequenced was peripheral blood. The J gene is TRBJ1-1, the V gene TRBV5-1; 7 bases agree with TRBD1. The source is a woman of 80 years or more with acute or convalescent COVID-19. CDR3 residues: CASSLRGQNTEAFF. CDR3 nucleotides: TGCGCCAGCAGCTTGAGGGGGCAGAACACTGAAGCTTTCTTT.